This T cell receptor (beta chain) was documented in a study of cytomegalovirus exposure and HLA in healthy donors. Regarding this clone: Its antigen is as yet unknown.

Study results and caveats: Per a later analysis, HLA-associated TCR beta chains showed more clonal expansion than other, equally common TCR beta chains. Three chains tied to CMV proved CMV antigen-specific in vitro. At a 0.05 false discovery rate, a later analysis found some 18,000 TCR beta sequences to be associated with HLA alleles.

The PCR made use of 60 Vbeta and 13 Jbeta primers. Original methodology: Unique TCR beta chains totaled around 86 million in a later count, with approximately 10 million of them shared. The method was immunoSEQ multiplex PCR; TCRdb's version includes in-frame clones alone and lacks a portion of them. That table supplies the V and J calls and clone size; D and trimming were determined from the DNA. Of about 160,000 clones listed, 75% were seen once; the top ten hold approximately 3.1%. Germline-derived CDR1 and CDR2 are SGHVS and FNYEAQ. The CDR3 runs 17 residues. V was cut by 2 bases and J by 8 bases, with 19 bases left in between.

The sample was PBMCs. The origin of this receptor is a woman between 50 and 59 years old in good health and CMV-seropositive. This sequence joins TRBV7-6 and TRBJ1-6; D may be TRBD1 (5 bases). The CDR3 bases are TGTGCCAGCAGCTTATTGGGGGGGGGTAGGTCGGATTCACCCCTCCACTTT. Translation: CASSLLGGGRSDSPLHF.